The 29 T cell receptor beta chains below were found in one sample sequenced in a study of blood T cell repertoires in COVID-19. Clones were sequenced by immunoSEQ multiplex PCR, and TCRdb holds only the in-frame ones, with some missing. The table lists roughly 200,000 clones, roughly 84% of them singletons. Sequenced: peripheral blood. Every receptor here comes from a human donor in a cohort sampled during active COVID-19.

The chain employs TRBV19 and TRBJ2-6; D not certain. Germline CDR1 is LNHDA and CDR2 is SQIVND (reference sequence). The V gene lost 5 bases and the J gene lost 0 bases, with 11 bases spanning the gap. The CDR3 extends over 16 amino acids. Written as DNA, the CDR3 is TGTGCCAGTAGTGTCCGCTCGAGCTCTGGGGCCAACGTCCTGACTTTC. Translated, it gives CASSVRSSSGANVLTF.

V is TRBV13 and J is TRBJ1-6, with TRBD1 matching 9 bases. After removal of 5 bases from V and 6 bases from J, the junction contained 5 bases not matched to a gene. The CDR3 has 15 residues. From germline, CDR1 is PRHDT and CDR2 FYEKMQ (reference sequence). The DNA of the CDR3 is TGTGCCAGCAGCCAAAAGGGACAGGGTAATTCACCCCTCCACTTT. Its protein is CASSQKGQGNSPLHF.

V gene TRBV5-1 combines with J gene TRBJ1-1; 9 nucleotides line up with TRBD1. Germline lookup yields CDR1 SGHRS and CDR2 YFSETQ. The length of the CDR3 is 17 residues. V trimming: 4 bases; J trimming: 2 bases; junction bases outside the gene matches: 12. The CDR3 nucleotides read TGCGCCAGCAGCCCGGAGACAGGGGGGACCGGTAACACTGAAGCTTTCTTT. Translation: CASSPETGGTGNTEAFF.

V usage is TRBV28 and J usage is TRBJ2-4, with 7 bases fitting TRBD1. Trimming removed 3 bases from V and 4 bases from J; junction bases left unmatched: 6. This CDR3 has 15 residues. From germline, CDR1 is MDHEN and CDR2 SYDVKM. CDR3 bases: TGTGCCAGCAGTTTCCCGACAGGGACAAAAAACATTCAGTACTTC. Amino acids: CASSFPTGTKNIQYF.

The chain joins TRBV18 to TRBJ1-1, with D possibly being TRBD1 (6 bases). Trimming cost V 3 bases and J 1 base, with 12 bases left between them. Germline V gives CDR1 KGHSH, CDR2 LQKENI. The CDR3 totals 15 residues. CDR3 DNA: TGTGCCAGCTCACCCCCTGGGACACGGAACACTGAAGCTTTCTTT. Translation gives CASSPPGTRNTEAFF.

This chain joins TRBV5-1 and TRBJ1-2; 7 bases map to TRBD1. V shed 0 bases, J shed 2 bases, and the junction held 4 bases outside the gene matches. Germline assignment: CDR1 SGHRS and CDR2 YFSETQ. The CDR3 runs 15 residues. In DNA, the CDR3 is TGCGCCAGCAGCTTGGAGACGACAGGGAACTATGGCTACACCTTC. It encodes CASSLETTGNYGYTF.

The CDR3 spells CASSPGVTEAFF. CDR3 coding DNA: TGTGCCAGCAGTCCGGGGGTCACTGAAGCTTTCTTT. This rearrangement joins TRBV2 to TRBJ1-1, with a tentative D call TRBD1 (5 bases). The length of the CDR3 is 12 residues. Germline V CDR1 and CDR2: SNHLY, FYNNEI. Trimming took 5 bases from V and 4 from J, leaving 8 bases between them.

This clone has more than one count but fewer than ten. The chain carries TRBV2 and TRBJ2-1; 10 bases match TRBD2. With V trimmed by 4 bases and J by 5 bases, 5 bases remained unmatched. CDR3 length: 15 residues. Germline CDR1 reads SNHLY; CDR2 reads FYNNEI. The CDR3 DNA sequence: TGTGCCAGCAGTGTAATTAGCGGGAGGAACAATGAGCAGTTCTTC. Its translation: CASSVISGRNNEQFF.

J is TRBJ2-5 and V is TRBV5-1, with 7 bases fitting TRBD2. The CDR3 covers 14 residues. The V gene's germline CDR1 is SGHRS and CDR2 YFSETQ. V shed 0 bases, J shed 5 bases, and the junction held 4 bases outside the gene matches. DNA of the CDR3: TGCGCCAGCAGCTTGGTTGTCGGGGGGGAGACCCAGTACTTC. Amino acids: CASSLVVGGETQYF.

This clone is a singleton in its sample. V is TRBV6-6 and J is TRBJ1-2; D is perhaps TRBD1 (6 bases). The CDR3 spans 15 residues. Trimming took off 0 bases at V and 4 bases at J, with 12 bases between the two ends. Germline-derived CDR1 and CDR2 are MNHNY and SVGAGI (reference sequence). The CDR3 bases are TGTGCCAGCAGTTACTCCCAGGGGCACTCCTATGGCTACACCTTC. Its protein product is CASSYSQGHSYGYTF.

The genes are TRBV7-6 and TRBJ1-4, with D hard to call. The germline V gene encodes CDR1 SGHVS and CDR2 FNYEAQ. The CDR3 has 15 residues. The V end was cut by 4 bases, the J end by 2 bases, with 11 bases between. CDR3 DNA: TGTGCCAGCAGCTCGGAGTTTCGCACTAATGAAAAACTGTTTTTT. Protein product: CASSSEFRTNEKLFF. Full variable domain (remainder filled in from reference TRBV7-6 and TRBJ1-4): GAGVSQSPRYKVTKRGQDVALRCDPISGHVSLYWYRQALGQGPEFLTYFNYEAQQDKSGLPNDRFSAERPEGSISTLTIQRTEQRDSAMYRCASSSEFRTNEKLFFGSGTQLSVL.

The rearrangement links TRBV30 to TRBJ1-2; D perhaps matches TRBD1 (5 bases). Germline assignment: CDR1 GTSNPN and CDR2 SVGIG (reference sequence). V shed 4 bases and J shed 4 bases, with 16 bases lying between them. The CDR3 consists of 14 residues. The CDR3 bases are TGTGCCTGGACCCCCCCCGGGACTGCCTATGGCTACACCTTC. It is translated as CAWTPPGTAYGYTF.

This chain uses TRBV7-9 with TRBJ1-5; possible D gene TRBD1, 5 bases. CDR1 is SEHNR and CDR2 is FQNEAQ in the germline V gene (reference sequence). This CDR3 contains 15 residues. V lost 2 bases to trimming and J lost 5 bases, with 13 bases between them. The DNA for the CDR3 is TGTGCCAGCAGCTTAACGGGGGAGACCTATCAGCCCCAGCATTTT. It encodes CASSLTGETYQPQHF.

The sample holds a few counts of this clone. This chain uses TRBV6-5 with TRBJ1-1; no definite D call. The germline CDR1 and CDR2 sequences are MNHEY and SVGAGI. The CDR3 totals 12 residues. With 8 bases removed from V and 4 bases from J, the gap between germline ends came to 11 bases. CDR3 bases: TGTGCCAGCTGTAGCGTGGGCACTGAAGCTTTCTTT. Translated, it gives CASCSVGTEAFF.

The chain uses TRBV28 and TRBJ1-1; no firm D call. Deletions cut 9 bases from V and 1 base from J, with 12 bases between. Per germline, CDR1 MDHEN and CDR2 SYDVKM. The length of the CDR3 is 13 residues. The CDR3 DNA reads as TGTGCCAGTCTTCAGGTGGCGAACACTGAAGCTTTCTTT. Translating gives CASLQVANTEAFF.

V usage is TRBV28 and J usage is TRBJ2-2; TRBD1 agrees at 8 bases. The CDR3 loop spans 17 amino acids. In germline, CDR1 is MDHEN, CDR2 SYDVKM. V gave up 7 bases and J gave up 8 bases; unmatched junction bases: 18. CDR3 amino acids: CASTFWSGTGSSGELFF. CDR3 sequence (DNA): TGTGCCAGCACCTTTTGGTCGGGGACAGGTTCGAGTGGGGAGCTGTTTTTT.

The J gene is TRBJ1-5, the V gene TRBV19; D is unresolved. The CDR3 length is 13 residues. V was cut by 10 bases and J by 4 bases, with 14 bases left in between. Germline V gene sequence: CDR1 LNHDA, CDR2 SQIVND (reference sequence). CDR3 in amino acids: CATNPTRNQPQHF. Here the CDR3 DNA reads TGTGCCACAAATCCAACTCGGAATCAGCCCCAGCATTTT.

The chain uses TRBV7-9 and TRBJ2-5; possible D gene TRBD2, 7 bases. This CDR3 comprises 16 residues. V shed 1 base and J shed 1 base, with 13 bases lying between them. Germline assignment: CDR1 SEHNR and CDR2 FQNEAQ (reference sequence). The CDR3 region has the DNA TGTGCCAGCAGCTTAGTTGGCGGGGGCTTCCAAGAGACCCAGTACTTC. Translation: CASSLVGGGFQETQYF.

The genes are TRBV5-1 and TRBJ1-2; D is unresolved. This CDR3 has 15 residues. Germline V gene sequence: CDR1 SGHRS, CDR2 YFSETQ. Trimming pared 1 base from V and 5 bases from J, leaving 15 bases between. In DNA, the CDR3 is TGCGCCAGCAGCTTGTCGGAGGGCTTGTTGTATGGCTACACCTTC. Encoded protein: CASSLSEGLLYGYTF.

As regards this clone: Compared with germline, one end of the junction differs, possibly owing to a read error. Here the CDR3 reads CASSPGTGDLHFF. CDR3 nucleotides: TGTGCCAGCAGCCCCGGGACAGGGGATCTTCACTTCTTC. The J gene is TRBJ1-2, the V gene TRBV3-1 (or the pseudogene TRBV3-2); 10 positions agree with TRBD1. Germline CDR1 is LGHDT and CDR2 is YNNKEL (reference sequence). CDR3 size: 13 residues.

For this clone: The germline gene is not matched at one end of the junction; a read error may be the cause. The chain recombines TRBV28 with TRBJ2-3; D is perhaps TRBD2 (5 bases). CDR3 length: 15 amino acids. The V gene's germline CDR1 is MDHEN and CDR2 SYDVKM. CDR3 in amino acids: CASTLAITRTDTQYF. CDR3 DNA sequence: TGTGCCAGCACTTTAGCGATAACCAGGACAGATACGCAGTATTTT.

This rearrangement joins TRBV7-9 to TRBJ2-1, with TRBD2 matching 8 bases. This CDR3 has 14 residues. V lost 1 base, J lost 6 bases, and 2 bases stayed unmatched. Germline V gene data show CDR1 as SEHNR and CDR2 as FQNEAQ (reference sequence). The CDR3 nucleotides are TGTGCCAGCAGCTTAGTTCTAGCGGGCAATGAGCAGTTCTTC. This encodes CASSLVLAGNEQFF.

This clone was picked up a small number of times. The chain uses TRBV28 and TRBJ1-1; TRBD1 aligns across 9 bases. Germline CDR1 reads MDHEN; CDR2 reads SYDVKM. The CDR3 is 14 residues long. V lost 4 bases and J lost 1; bases outside the gene matches: 1. DNA for the CDR3: TGTGCCAGCAGTTGGACAGGGGCGAACACTGAAGCTTTCTTT. Protein sequence: CASSWTGANTEAFF.

The chain combines TRBV6-1 with TRBJ2-7, with 9 bases lining up with TRBD1. V was pared by 4 bases and J by 0 bases, with 7 bases of the junction left unmatched. The CDR3 covers 16 residues. Germline CDR1 is MNHNS and CDR2 is SASEGT. DNA of the CDR3: TGTGCCAGCAGTGTTCCCCGGGACAGGGTCTCCTACGAGCAGTACTTC. This codes for CASSVPRDRVSYEQYF.

The chain has TRBV5-5 and TRBJ1-2; 9 positions match TRBD1. This CDR3 is 14 amino acids long. Germline assignment: CDR1 SGHKS and CDR2 YYEKEE (reference sequence). J was trimmed by 10 bases and V by 1 base; bases with no gene match: 8. CDR3 loop: CASSLTPDRGLYTF. In DNA, the CDR3 is TGTGCCAGCAGCTTGACCCCGGACAGGGGCCTCTACACCTTC.

This chain connects TRBV10-3 to TRBJ1-5, with a possible D match to TRBD1 (6 bases). CDR1 is ENHRY and CDR2 is SYGVKD in the germline V gene. The CDR3 extends over 14 amino acids. Trimming left V 3 bases short and J 6 bases short, with 12 bases between. Written as DNA, the CDR3 is TGTGCCATCAGTGAACGACAGGAGCCTCAGCCCCAGCATTTT. It is translated as CAISERQEPQPQHF.

This chain uses TRBV27 with TRBJ2-2; D is unresolved. Per germline, CDR1 MNHEY and CDR2 SMNVEV (reference sequence). Trimming stripped 6 bases from V and 0 bases from J, with 11 bases between. The CDR3 is 15 residues long. The CDR3 DNA follows: TGTGCCAGCAGCCTTTCACTCGCGAACACCGGGGAGCTGTTTTTT. This translates into CASSLSLANTGELFF.

This clone was seen only once. The V and J genes are TRBV4-1 and TRBJ2-6; D unresolved. The CDR3 contains 16 residues. Trimming took 0 bases from V and 4 from J, leaving 10 bases between them. CDR1 and CDR2 (germline): MGHRA, YSYEKL. Here the CDR3 DNA reads TGCGCCAGCAGCCAAGATCCGAGCTTCGGGGCCAACGTCCTGACTTTC. This codes for CASSQDPSFGANVLTF.

This sequence joins TRBV4-2 and TRBJ2-3; maybe TRBD2 (6 bases). The V gene's germline CDR1 is LGHNA and CDR2 YNFKEQ. The CDR3 is made up of 15 amino acids. V dropped 1 base and J dropped 4 bases, with 12 bases sitting between them. Here the CDR3 DNA reads TGTGCCAGCAGCCAAGTGGCGGGACCGGCAGATACGCAGTATTTT. Protein product: CASSQVAGPADTQYF.